This is a list of T cell receptor beta chains from one sample in a study of cytomegalovirus exposure and HLA in healthy donors. Method: immunoSEQ multiplex PCR; TCRdb's copy keeps in-frame clones and lacks some. Its listing shows just over 150,000 clones. The material sequenced was PBMCs. The source is a man aged 25-45 years in good health and CMV-seronegative. Each CDR3 is given with its conserved first and last residue. The D gene is left open where the match is weak.

J gene: TRBJ2-7
D gene: -
V gene: TRBV11-2
CDR3 protein: CASSSGDEQYF
CDR3 DNA: TGTGCCAGCAGCTCCGGAGACGAGCAGTACTTC

J gene: TRBJ2-3
D gene: TRBD2
V gene: TRBV5-4
CDR3 protein: CASSPGTSGIRDTQYF
CDR3 DNA: TGTGCCAGCAGCCCCGGGACTAGCGGGATCCGAGATACGCAGTATTTT

J gene: TRBJ1-4
D gene: TRBD1
V gene: TRBV7-2
CDR3 protein: CASSARTGPGEKLFF
CDR3 DNA: TGTGCCAGCAGTGCCCGGACAGGACCGGGTGAAAAACTGTTTTTT

J gene: TRBJ2-5
D gene: TRBD1
V gene: TRBV5-1
CDR3 protein: CASSFNRGLQETQYF
CDR3 DNA: TGCGCCAGCAGCTTCAACAGGGGTTTACAAGAGACCCAGTACTTC

J gene: TRBJ2-2
D gene: -
V gene: TRBV15
CDR3 protein: CATSRDRANTGELFF
CDR3 DNA: TGTGCCACCAGCAGAGACAGGGCGAACACCGGGGAGCTGTTTTTT

J gene: TRBJ2-1
D gene: TRBD1
V gene: TRBV28
CDR3 protein: CASLRGGTGGYNEQFF
CDR3 DNA: TGTGCCAGCCTCAGGGGAGGGACAGGGGGCTACAATGAGCAGTTCTTC

J gene: TRBJ2-5
D gene: -
V gene: TRBV7-7
CDR3 protein: CASSFSGLGETQYF
CDR3 DNA: TGTGCCAGCAGCTTTAGCGGTCTTGGGGAGACCCAGTACTTC

J gene: TRBJ1-5
D gene: -
V gene: TRBV6-6
CDR3 protein: CASSYSGRYGSPQHF
CDR3 DNA: TGTGCCAGCAGTTACTCGGGCCGATACGGATCGCCCCAGCATTTT

J gene: TRBJ2-7
D gene: TRBD1
V gene: TRBV5-6
CDR3 protein: CASSLGDRAHEQYF
CDR3 DNA: TGTGCCAGCAGCCTGGGGGACAGGGCGCACGAGCAGTACTTC

J gene: TRBJ2-3
D gene: -
V gene: TRBV6-5
CDR3 protein: CASSSSTGWDTQYF
CDR3 DNA: -

J gene: TRBJ2-3
D gene: -
V gene: TRBV7-3
CDR3 protein: CASSLYGSTGTDTQYF
CDR3 DNA: TGTGCCAGCAGCTTATACGGGTCCACAGGAACAGATACGCAGTATTTT

J gene: TRBJ2-7
D gene: -
V gene: TRBV28
CDR3 protein: CASRSITQQYF
CDR3 DNA: TGTGCCAGCAGATCTATAACTCAGCAGTACTTC

J gene: TRBJ1-5
D gene: -
V gene: TRBV6-5
CDR3 protein: CASSYFPARGNQPQHF
CDR3 DNA: TGTGCCAGCAGTTACTTCCCGGCCAGGGGCAATCAGCCCCAGCATTTT

J gene: TRBJ1-1
D gene: -
V gene: TRBV28
CDR3 protein: CASSTRTAYTEAFF
CDR3 DNA: TGTGCCAGCAGTACCAGGACAGCGTACACTGAAGCTTTCTTT

J gene: TRBJ2-1
D gene: TRBD2
V gene: TRBV5-4
CDR3 protein: CASSSNRGGSLYNEQFF
CDR3 DNA: TGTGCCAGCAGTTCTAATCGGGGGGGATCACTCTACAATGAGCAGTTCTTC

J gene: TRBJ1-1
D gene: -
V gene: TRBV6-5
CDR3 protein: CASRNTGNTEAFF
CDR3 DNA: TGTGCCAGCAGGAATACAGGGAACACTGAAGCTTTCTTT

J gene: TRBJ2-7
D gene: TRBD2
V gene: TRBV27
CDR3 protein: CASSLSGSLYEQYF
CDR3 DNA: TGTGCCAGCAGCCTTAGCGGGAGTCTCTACGAGCAGTACTTC